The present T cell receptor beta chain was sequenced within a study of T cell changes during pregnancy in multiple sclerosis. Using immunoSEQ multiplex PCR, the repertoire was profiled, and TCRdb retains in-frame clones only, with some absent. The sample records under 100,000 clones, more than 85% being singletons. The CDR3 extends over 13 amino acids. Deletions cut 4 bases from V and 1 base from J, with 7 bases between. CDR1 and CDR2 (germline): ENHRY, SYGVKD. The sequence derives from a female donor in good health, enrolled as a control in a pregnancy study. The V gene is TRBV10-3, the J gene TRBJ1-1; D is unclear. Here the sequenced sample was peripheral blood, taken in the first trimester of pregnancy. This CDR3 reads CAISVRGNTEAFF. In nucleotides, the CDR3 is TGTGCCATCAGTGTTCGGGGGAACACTGAAGCTTTCTTT.